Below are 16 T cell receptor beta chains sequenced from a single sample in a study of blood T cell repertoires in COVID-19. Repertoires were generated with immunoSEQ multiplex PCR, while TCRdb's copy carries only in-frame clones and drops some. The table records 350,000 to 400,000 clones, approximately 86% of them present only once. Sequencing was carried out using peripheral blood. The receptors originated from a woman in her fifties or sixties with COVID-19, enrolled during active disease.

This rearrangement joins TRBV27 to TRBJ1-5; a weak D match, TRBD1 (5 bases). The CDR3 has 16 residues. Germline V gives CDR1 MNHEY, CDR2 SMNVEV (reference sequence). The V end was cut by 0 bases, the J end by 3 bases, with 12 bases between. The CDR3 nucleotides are TGTGCCAGCAGTTTATCGCCCGGAGGGGACAATCAGCCCCAGCATTTT. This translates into CASSLSPGGDNQPQHF.

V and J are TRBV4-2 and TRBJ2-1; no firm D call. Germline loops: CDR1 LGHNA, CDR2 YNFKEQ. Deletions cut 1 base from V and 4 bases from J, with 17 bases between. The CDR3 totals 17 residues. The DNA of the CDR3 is TGTGCCAGCAGCCAAGTTTTCCCTCCCCCGGTGTACAATGAGCAGTTCTTC. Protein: CASSQVFPPPVYNEQFF.

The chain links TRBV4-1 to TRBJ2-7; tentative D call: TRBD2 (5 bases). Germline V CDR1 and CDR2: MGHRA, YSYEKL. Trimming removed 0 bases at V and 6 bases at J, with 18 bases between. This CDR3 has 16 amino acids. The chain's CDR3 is CASSQDHGGEFGEQYF. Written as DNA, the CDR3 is TGCGCCAGCAGCCAAGATCACGGAGGAGAGTTTGGCGAGCAGTACTTC.

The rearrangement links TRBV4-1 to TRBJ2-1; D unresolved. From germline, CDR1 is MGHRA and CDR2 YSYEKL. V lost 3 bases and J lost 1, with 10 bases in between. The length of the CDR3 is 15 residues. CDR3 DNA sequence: TGCGCCAGCAGCCACCGTCTAGGATCCTACAATGAGCAGTTCTTC. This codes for CASSHRLGSYNEQFF.

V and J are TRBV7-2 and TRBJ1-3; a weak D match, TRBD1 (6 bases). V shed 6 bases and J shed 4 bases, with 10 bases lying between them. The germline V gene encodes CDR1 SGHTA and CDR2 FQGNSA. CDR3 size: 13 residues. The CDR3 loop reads CASSFGTGNTIYF. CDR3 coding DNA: TGTGCCAGCAGTTTTGGGACAGGAAACACCATATATTTT.

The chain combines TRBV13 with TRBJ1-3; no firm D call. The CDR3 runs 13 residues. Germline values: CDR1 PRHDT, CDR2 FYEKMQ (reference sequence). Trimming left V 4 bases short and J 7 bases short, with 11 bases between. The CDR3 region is CASSSTAGNTIYF. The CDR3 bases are TGTGCCAGCAGCTCAACCGCGGGTAACACCATATATTTT.

CDR3 in amino acids: CATSDGGEAFF. The CDR3 DNA reads as TGTGCCACCAGTGACGGGGGTGAAGCTTTCTTT. The V and J genes are TRBV24-1 and TRBJ1-1, with D maybe TRBD1 (5 bases). The CDR3 length is 11 residues. V was pared by 4 bases and J by 7 bases, with 6 bases between. Germline V gives CDR1 KGHDR, CDR2 SFDVKD.

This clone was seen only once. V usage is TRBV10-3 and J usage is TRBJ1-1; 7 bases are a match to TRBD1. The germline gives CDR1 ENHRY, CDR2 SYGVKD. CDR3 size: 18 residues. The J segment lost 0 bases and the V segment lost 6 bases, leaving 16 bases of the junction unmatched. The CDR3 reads CAISPSSGTAYMNTEAFF. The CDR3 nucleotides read TGTGCCATCAGCCCCTCGTCGGGGACAGCTTACATGAACACTGAAGCTTTCTTT.

The CDR3 DNA sequence: TGTGCCAGCAGCTCAACAGGGACGGGAAACACCATATATTTT. It yields the protein CASSSTGTGNTIYF. The chain employs TRBV5-5 and TRBJ1-3, with D perhaps TRBD1 (6 bases). This CDR3 is 14 amino acids long. Trimming stripped 3 bases from V and 4 bases from J, with 11 bases between. Germline V CDR1 and CDR2: SGHKS, YYEKEE (reference sequence).

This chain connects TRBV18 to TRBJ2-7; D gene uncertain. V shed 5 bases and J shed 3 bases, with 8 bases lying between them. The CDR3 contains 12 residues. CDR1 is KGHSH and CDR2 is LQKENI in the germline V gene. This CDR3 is CASSSSGYEQYF. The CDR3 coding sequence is TGTGCCAGCTCATCCTCAGGCTACGAGCAGTACTTC.

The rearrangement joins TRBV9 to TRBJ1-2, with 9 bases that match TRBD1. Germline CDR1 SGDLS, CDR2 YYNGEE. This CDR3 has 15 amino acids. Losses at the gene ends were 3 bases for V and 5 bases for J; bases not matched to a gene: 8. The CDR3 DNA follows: TGTGCCAGCAGCGCCTCCCGGACAGGGGATTATGGCTACACCTTC. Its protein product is CASSASRTGDYGYTF.

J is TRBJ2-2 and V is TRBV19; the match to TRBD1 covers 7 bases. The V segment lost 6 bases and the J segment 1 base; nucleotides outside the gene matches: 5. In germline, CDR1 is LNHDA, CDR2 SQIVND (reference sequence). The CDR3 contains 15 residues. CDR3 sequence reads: CASRPGQMNTGELFF. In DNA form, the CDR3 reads TGTGCCAGTAGACCGGGACAGATGAACACCGGGGAGCTGTTTTTT.

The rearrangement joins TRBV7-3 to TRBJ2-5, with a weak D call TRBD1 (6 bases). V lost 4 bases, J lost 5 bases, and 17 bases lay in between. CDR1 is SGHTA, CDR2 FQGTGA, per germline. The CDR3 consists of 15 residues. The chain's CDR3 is CASSSNFGGLETQYF. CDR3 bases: TGTGCCAGCAGCTCAAATTTTGGGGGCTTGGAGACCCAGTACTTC.

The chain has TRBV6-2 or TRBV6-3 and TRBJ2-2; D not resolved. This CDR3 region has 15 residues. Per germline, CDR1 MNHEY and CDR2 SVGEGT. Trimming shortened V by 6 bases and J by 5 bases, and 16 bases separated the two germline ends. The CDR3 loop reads CASSPPGGITGELFF. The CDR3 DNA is TGTGCCAGCAGCCCCCCAGGTGGAATTACCGGGGAGCTGTTTTTT.

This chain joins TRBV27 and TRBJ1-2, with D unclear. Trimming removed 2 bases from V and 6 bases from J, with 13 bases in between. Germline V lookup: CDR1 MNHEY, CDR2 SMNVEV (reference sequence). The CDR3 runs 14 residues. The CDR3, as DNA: TGTGCCAGCAGTTTAGGTTTTGGAGTCGATGGCTACACCTTC. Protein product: CASSLGFGVDGYTF.

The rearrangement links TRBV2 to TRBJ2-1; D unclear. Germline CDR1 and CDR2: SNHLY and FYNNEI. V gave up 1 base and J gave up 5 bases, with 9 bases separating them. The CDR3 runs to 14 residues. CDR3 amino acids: CASSEDGPNNEQFF. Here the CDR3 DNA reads TGTGCCAGCAGTGAAGATGGGCCTAACAATGAGCAGTTCTTC.